This T cell receptor beta chain was observed in a study of cytotoxic CD8 clonotypes in ibrutinib-treated CLL. On the study more broadly: Response samples were drawn at a median of around 12 months of treatment, range 6 to 36.

In this sample, this clone turned up once. Germline V gives CDR1 MDHEN, CDR2 SYDVKM. CDR3 length: 13 amino acids. V was clipped by 0 bases and J by 5 bases; unmatched bases: 0. Profiled with immunoSEQ multiplex PCR; TCRdb holds only in-frame clones, not every one. The table includes about 300,000 clones, 60% to 80% detected once. The specimen was PBMCs, collected at disease progression, from a patient treated with ibrutinib. The chain links TRBV28 to TRBJ2-7; 8 nucleotides align to TRBD1. This receptor was taken from a human donor with chronic lymphocytic leukemia. The CDR3 region has the DNA TGTGCCAGCAGTTTATGGGGACAGGACGAGCAGTACTTC. Translated: CASSLWGQDEQYF.